A single T cell receptor beta chain is shown here with its context. The data are from a study of blood T cell repertoires in COVID-19. In the authors' workflow: For nucleated cells, counts were estimated from reference gene primer amplification. Generated by immunoSEQ multiplex PCR, the TCRdb table keeps only in-frame clones and is missing some. Clone size and the V and J calls come from that table; the DNA yielded D and trimming. The sample contains about 140,000 clones, around 81% of which appear only once. CDR3 length equals 14 residues. CDR1 LNHDA and CDR2 SQIVND come from the germline V gene (reference sequence). The V and J ends lost 7 bases and 7 bases respectively, with 19 bases between them.

Sequencing was done on a sample of peripheral blood. This chain connects TRBV19 to TRBJ2-5; a possible D gene is TRBD1 (6 bases). This sequence originates from a human donor in a cohort sampled during active COVID-19. The CDR3 sequence: CASTVQAGDVTQYF. The CDR3 coding sequence is TGTGCCAGTACCGTTCAGGCAGGGGACGTGACCCAGTACTTC. Combining the CDR3 with reference TRBV19 and TRBJ2-5 gives the whole variable domain DGGITQSPKYLFRKEGQNVTLSCEQNLNHDAMYWYRQDPGQGLRLIYYSQIVNDFQKGDIAEGYSVSREKKESFPLTVTSAQKNPTAFYLCASTVQAGDVTQYFGPGTRLLVL.